The entry below describes one T cell receptor beta chain. This sample stems from a study of blood T cell repertoires in COVID-19. Study in general: The analysed material was cDNA or gDNA that came from T cells, B-cell-depleted T cells, or PBMCs.

This CDR3 contains 17 residues. V was pared by 0 bases and J by 1 base, with 15 bases between. Germline CDR1 and CDR2: SGHTA and FQGNSA. Study processing details: Reference gene primer amplification yielded estimated nucleated cell counts. Profiled with immunoSEQ multiplex PCR; TCRdb holds only in-frame clones, not every one. That table supplies the V and J calls and clone size; D and trimming were determined from the DNA. In the table there are some 200,000 clones, about 86% of which are singletons. This chain links TRBV7-2 with TRBJ1-1; D not certain. This TCR was sampled from a woman between 18 and 29 years old who had recovered from COVID-19. The specimen sequenced was peripheral blood. The CDR3 here is CASSLAVGALRNTEAFF. For the CDR3, the DNA is TGTGCCAGCAGCTTAGCAGTGGGAGCCCTTAGGAACACTGAAGCTTTCTTT.